This T cell receptor (beta chain) was identified during a study of blood T cell repertoires in COVID-19. At the level of the study: COVID-19 samples from acute and convalescent phases originated in the United States, Italy and Spain. Nucleic acid was either cDNA or gDNA, and it came from T cells, B-cell-depleted T cells, or PBMCs.

How the authors handled the data: Amplification of reference gene primers provided the estimated nucleated cell counts. The assay was immunoSEQ multiplex PCR, and TCRdb's table has in-frame clones only and misses some. The V and J calls and clone size were taken over from that table, and D and trimming were inferred from the DNA. The sample gives roughly 190,000 clones, roughly 94% of which show up once; roughly 0.76% is in the top ten. The CDR3 covers 18 residues. CDR1 is SGHNT and CDR2 is YENEEA in the germline V gene. Trimming took off 1 base at V and 0 bases at J, with 16 bases between the two ends. Those enrolled in Seattle joined during active infection and were followed longitudinally afterward.

The sequence was obtained from a man aged 25-45 years with COVID-19, enrolled during active disease. This chain connects TRBV11-3 to TRBJ2-1, with a tentative D call TRBD2 (5 bases). The sequencing sample was made of peripheral blood. CDR3 DNA sequence: TGTGCCAGCAGCTTAGGGGGATCCGGGAAAAGCTCCTACAATGAGCAGTTCTTC. Translation: CASSLGGSGKSSYNEQFF.